This T cell receptor (beta chain) derives from a study of blood T cell repertoires in COVID-19. Study details: Spain, Italy and the United States supplied samples that represented acute and convalescent COVID-19. Sample material is recorded as cDNA or gDNA derived from T cells, B-cell-depleted T cells, or PBMCs.

This CDR3 has 19 amino acids. V trimming: 5 bases; J trimming: 0 bases; junction bases outside the gene matches: 10. In germline, CDR1 is SGHVS, CDR2 FNYEAQ. Per the original data handling: Nucleated cell counts were estimated from reference gene primer amplification. Libraries were prepared by immunoSEQ multiplex PCR; TCRdb keeps only in-frame clonotypes and omits some of them. V and J calls and clone size are given by that table; D and trimming were obtained from the DNA. The table includes more than 40,000 clones, roughly 80% detected once. The sample consisted of peripheral blood. The genes are TRBV7-6 and TRBJ2-5, with TRBD2 identical over 15 bases. This sequence originates from a man aged 50 to 60 with active COVID-19. The CDR3 protein is CASSVSPGLAGGHQETQYF. The DNA for the CDR3 is TGTGCCAGCAGCGTGTCCCCGGGACTAGCGGGGGGTCACCAAGAGACCCAGTACTTC.